These 3 T cell receptor beta chains came from one sample sequenced in a study of blood T cell repertoires in COVID-19. Clones were sequenced by immunoSEQ multiplex PCR, and TCRdb holds only the in-frame ones, with some missing. Of around 140,000 clones in the sample, roughly 84% were seen once. The sequencing sample was made of PBMCs or T cells enriched from blood (not recorded which). The origin of the receptors is a man aged 45-65 years in a cohort exposed to, infected with or recovered from COVID-19 (not recorded which).

The chain uses TRBV6-1 and TRBJ2-7, with D maybe TRBD2 (5 bases). Germline CDR1 reads MNHNS; CDR2 reads SASEGT. V gave up 0 bases and J gave up 2 bases, with 14 bases separating them. The CDR3 has 16 residues. CDR3: CASSEAIASLPYEQYF. CDR3 nucleotide sequence: TGTGCCAGCAGTGAAGCGATAGCGTCACTACCCTACGAGCAGTACTTC.

This chain links TRBV10-2 with TRBJ1-6, with 8 bases fitting TRBD1. Germline trimming cut 8 bases from V and 4 bases from J; bases unmatched to any gene: 7. The germline V gene encodes CDR1 WSHSY and CDR2 SAAADI. The CDR3 has 15 amino acids. DNA for the CDR3: TGCGCCAGCTCCAGGGGGCCTTCTTATAATTCACCCCTCCACTTT. Translation gives CASSRGPSYNSPLHF.

The V call is TRBV12-3 or TRBV12-4, the J call TRBJ1-2; 7 bases align to TRBD1. Unmatched junction bases numbered 4, after V lost 6 bases and J lost 3 bases. The CDR3 spans 13 residues. CDR3 nucleotide sequence: TGTGCCAGCAGGACAGGGTCCGACTATGGCTACACCTTC. This encodes CASRTGSDYGYTF.